These 11 T cell receptor beta chains originate from one sample sequenced in a study of preoperative IRX-2 immunotherapy in early breast cancer. Treatment here: preoperative locoregional IRX-2 cytokine immunotherapy. TCRdb's table, derived via immunoSEQ multiplex PCR, lists solely in-frame clones and lacks some. The sample yields tens of thousands of clones, about 95% seen once. This specimen was taken from a patient treated with IRX-2 immunotherapy. All receptors derive from a human donor with breast cancer.

The V and J genes are TRBV7-2 and TRBJ2-3; D uncertain. Germline V gene lookup returns CDR1 SGHTA and CDR2 FQGNSA. This CDR3 contains 13 residues. Trimming shortened V by 7 bases and J by 10 bases, and 18 bases separated the two germline ends. CDR3 sequence: CASTEDPPGPQYF. The CDR3 DNA is TGTGCCAGCACCGAAGACCCTCCAGGCCCGCAGTATTTT.

The chain combines TRBV27 with TRBJ2-1; a weak D match, TRBD1 (6 bases). Germline CDR1 reads MNHEY; CDR2 reads SMNVEV (reference sequence). V gave up 8 bases and J gave up 9 bases, with 17 bases separating them. The CDR3 loop spans 13 amino acids. DNA of the CDR3: TGTGCCAGCCACTCAGGGGTCCCTCGTGAGCAGTTCTTC. This gives the protein CASHSGVPREQFF.

The chain couples TRBV2 to TRBJ2-7; 8 positions match TRBD1. Germline-derived CDR1 and CDR2 are SNHLY and FYNNEI. This CDR3 is built from 14 residues. The V and J ends lost 7 bases and 0 bases, in that order; junction bases with no gene match: 5. The CDR3 sequence is CASTWDRTSYEQYF. Written as DNA, the CDR3 is TGTGCCAGCACTTGGGACAGGACCTCCTACGAGCAGTACTTC.

The sample holds one count of this clone. This rearrangement joins TRBV27 to TRBJ2-7; possible D gene TRBD1, 5 bases. The germline CDR1 and CDR2 sequences are MNHEY and SMNVEV (reference sequence). Between the trimmed V and J ends, which lost 8 bases and 3 bases, there was a span of 14 bases. This CDR3 contains 13 residues. The CDR3 region is CASQRAGFYEQYF. The CDR3 DNA sequence: TGTGCCAGCCAAAGGGCAGGGTTCTACGAGCAGTACTTC.

The chain recombines TRBV11-2 with TRBJ2-5; 11 positions agree with TRBD2. Per the germline V gene, CDR1 is SGHAT and CDR2 is FQNNGV. Trimming cost V 2 bases and J 13 bases; bases outside gene matches: 12. The CDR3 length is 15 residues. CDR3 residues: CASSLRGLAGGPSYF. CDR3 nucleotides: TGTGCCAGCAGCTTACGGGGGCTAGCGGGGGGCCCCTCGTACTTC.

The rearrangement uses TRBV29-1 and TRBJ2-3, with TRBD2 identical over 9 bases. The V segment lost 3 bases and the J segment 1 base; nucleotides outside the gene matches: 2. CDR1 and CDR2 (germline): SQVTM, ANQGSEA. The CDR3 has 14 residues. CDR3 loop: CSVDRTSGTDTQYF. In DNA form, the CDR3 reads TGCAGCGTTGATAGGACTAGCGGCACAGATACGCAGTATTTT.

This clone showed up just once. The chain is built from TRBV7-8 and TRBJ2-2, with 7 bases fitting TRBD1. Losses at the gene ends were 5 bases for V and 1 base for J; bases not matched to a gene: 7. Germline V lookup: CDR1 SGHVS, CDR2 FQNEAQ. The CDR3 runs 16 residues. The CDR3 coding sequence is TGTGCCAGCAGCCCCTGGACAGGCTTGAACACCGGGGAGCTGTTTTTT. Protein sequence: CASSPWTGLNTGELFF.

A single count supports this clone. V gene TRBV10-3 combines with J gene TRBJ2-3; the match to TRBD1 covers 7 bases. The germline gives CDR1 ENHRY, CDR2 SYGVKD. The CDR3 runs 15 residues. V was clipped by 6 bases and J by 2 bases; unmatched bases: 8. The CDR3, as DNA: TGTGCCATCAGGAAAACGGACAGGTCCACAGATACGCAGTATTTT. Amino acid sequence: CAIRKTDRSTDTQYF.

The V call is TRBV20-1, the J call TRBJ2-1, with 7 bases fitting TRBD2. V trimming: 6 bases; J trimming: 10 bases; junction bases outside the gene matches: 6. CDR1 DFQATT and CDR2 SNEGSKA come from the germline V gene (reference sequence). The CDR3 runs 11 residues. The CDR3: CSARQLAEQFF. The DNA for the CDR3 is TGCAGTGCAAGGCAACTAGCGGAGCAGTTCTTC.

This clone was detected only once. CDR3 nucleotide sequence: TGTGCCAGTAGTATCAGGGCCGAGCAGTACTTC. This translates into CASSIRAEQYF. The chain links TRBV19 to TRBJ2-7; D is possibly TRBD1 (5 bases). CDR3 length: 11 residues. Germline V gene lookup returns CDR1 LNHDA and CDR2 SQIVND (reference sequence). V lost 3 bases, J lost 6 bases, and 6 bases lay in between.

The J gene is TRBJ2-3, the V gene TRBV28; no reliable D call. This CDR3 is built from 13 residues. Trimming took 4 bases from V and 1 from J, leaving 6 bases between them. Germline V CDR1 and CDR2: MDHEN, SYDVKM. CDR3 residues: CASSWQGTDTQYF. The CDR3 coding sequence is TGTGCCAGCAGTTGGCAGGGCACAGATACGCAGTATTTT.